The next 21 T cell receptor beta chains were all read from a single sample in a study of blood T cell repertoires in COVID-19. Produced via immunoSEQ multiplex PCR; TCRdb's table is partial and in-frame only. Seen here are 110,000 to 150,000 clones, about 86% observed once, and the top ten hold about 3%. Sequenced material: peripheral blood. The receptor source for this set is a woman at least 80 years old with acute or convalescent COVID-19.

V is TRBV7-9 and J is TRBJ1-6; D call uncertain. This CDR3 region has 13 residues. Per germline, CDR1 SEHNR and CDR2 FQNEAQ (reference sequence). Trimming cost V 7 bases and J 7 bases, with 11 bases left between them. For the CDR3, the DNA is TGTGCCAGCACCCAACTCGAGAATTCACCCCTCCACTTT. It specifies CASTQLENSPLHF.

The V call is TRBV5-6, the J call TRBJ2-5; D might be TRBD1 (5 bases). CDR1 SGHDT and CDR2 YYEEEE come from the germline V gene. The CDR3 totals 14 residues. V lost 3 bases to trimming and J lost 5 bases, with 14 bases between them. The CDR3 reads CASSSRQPGETQYF. The CDR3 DNA reads TGTGCCAGCAGCTCTCGACAGCCTGGGGAGACCCAGTACTTC.

V is TRBV19 and J is TRBJ2-5; 10 positions match TRBD2. The CDR3 is 19 amino acids. Germline-derived CDR1 and CDR2 are LNHDA and SQIVND (reference sequence). The V segment lost 8 bases and the J segment 3 bases; nucleotides outside the gene matches: 21. The chain's CDR3 is CASFERGGCADPKKETQYF. The DNA for the CDR3 is TGTGCCAGTTTTGAGCGGGGGGGTTGTGCTGATCCTAAAAAAGAGACCCAGTACTTC.

CDR3 sequence (DNA): TGTGCCAGTAGTATAGTAGGGACAGGGGGTCAGCCCCAGCATTTT. This gives the protein CASSIVGTGGQPQHF. The V gene is TRBV19, the J gene TRBJ1-5; 11 bases line up with TRBD1. The germline CDR1 and CDR2 sequences are LNHDA and SQIVND (reference sequence). The CDR3 sequence is 15 residues long. Trimming removed 1 base from V and 6 bases from J; junction bases left unmatched: 2.

V gene TRBV25-1 combines with J gene TRBJ1-1, with 10 bases that match TRBD1. The trim removed 6 bases at V and 5 bases at J, leaving 9 bases unmatched. The CDR3 extends over 15 amino acids. Germline V CDR1 and CDR2: MGHDK, SYGVNS. The chain's CDR3 is CASSGPGTGATEAFF. The CDR3 bases are TGTGCCAGCAGCGGACCCGGGACAGGGGCGACTGAAGCTTTCTTT.

The V gene is TRBV9, the J gene TRBJ1-1, with 9 nucleotides matching TRBD1. The CDR3 runs 14 residues. Germline loops: CDR1 SGDLS, CDR2 YYNGEE. V lost 6 bases, J lost 1 base, and 4 bases stayed unmatched. The CDR3 region has the DNA TGTGCCAGCACCGGGGACAGGGCGAACACTGAAGCTTTCTTT. Protein sequence: CASTGDRANTEAFF.

In this sample, this clone turned up once. The CDR3 loop is CASSYSTVWNTEAFF. The CDR3, as DNA: TGTGCCAGCAGTTACTCCACGGTTTGGAACACTGAAGCTTTCTTT. The chain has TRBV6-5 and TRBJ1-1; D not resolved. V lost 0 bases, J lost 1 base, and 9 bases lay in between. The CDR3 loop spans 15 amino acids. Germline CDR1 MNHEY, CDR2 SVGAGI.

The chain carries TRBV5-1 and TRBJ2-3, with D possibly being TRBD2 (7 bases). The CDR3 runs 15 residues. Germline CDR1 is SGHRS and CDR2 is YFSETQ. Trimming left V 7 bases short and J 0 bases short, with 15 bases between. The CDR3 DNA is TGCGCCAGCTCCAACGGGGGGCTTAGCACAGATACGCAGTATTTT. This codes for CASSNGGLSTDTQYF.

The rearrangement joins TRBV6-2 or TRBV6-3 to TRBJ1-3; D gene uncertain. This CDR3 is built from 11 residues. Trimming took 6 bases from V and 7 from J, leaving 7 bases between them. Germline V lookup: CDR1 MNHEY, CDR2 SVGEGT. In nucleotides, the CDR3 is TGTGCCAGCAGCCCCCATAACACCATATATTTT. It specifies CASSPHNTIYF.

The gene calls are TRBV6-5 and TRBJ2-3, with D possibly being TRBD2 (7 bases). CDR1 and CDR2 (germline): MNHEY, SVGAGI. V shed 6 bases and J shed 5 bases, with 18 bases lying between them. The CDR3 has 15 residues. CDR3 DNA: TGTGCCAGCAGCCCCGGGGGGCCCCCGGGAGATACGCAGTATTTT. Its protein is CASSPGGPPGDTQYF.

V gene TRBV30 combines with J gene TRBJ1-2, with unresolved D. Germline CDR1 reads GTSNPN; CDR2 reads SVGIG (reference sequence). V lost 2 bases to trimming and J lost 3 bases, with 16 bases between them. This CDR3 is built from 15 residues. DNA for the CDR3: TGTGCCTGGAGTCTAGAAGTCCCCGCGTACTATGGCTACACCTTC. This translates into CAWSLEVPAYYGYTF.

The chain couples TRBV12-3 or TRBV12-4 to TRBJ1-6; D gene ambiguous. Trimming removed 3 bases at V and 10 bases at J, with 10 bases between. This CDR3 is built from 13 residues. This CDR3 is CASSFREISPLHF. Written as DNA, the CDR3 is TGTGCCAGCAGTTTCCGGGAGATATCACCCCTCCACTTT.

The gene calls are TRBV5-4 and TRBJ1-5; no clear D. This CDR3 has 13 amino acids. The germline V gene has CDR1 SGHNT and CDR2 YYREEE (reference sequence). Trimming left V 2 bases short and J 8 bases short, with 11 bases between. The CDR3: CASSFDPAEPQHF. CDR3 DNA: TGTGCCAGCAGCTTCGACCCGGCGGAGCCCCAGCATTTT. Full variable domain (rest looked up from reference TRBV5-4 and TRBJ1-5): ETGVTQSPTHLIKTRGQQVTLRCSSQSGHNTVSWYQQALGQGPQFIFQYYREEENGRGNFPPRFSGLQFPNYSSELNVNALELDDSALYLCASSFDPAEPQHFGDGTRLSIL.

The CDR3 is CASSPPGQGGTGELFF. The CDR3 bases are TGCGCCAGCAGCCCTCCCGGACAGGGTGGCACCGGGGAGCTGTTTTTT. The chain employs TRBV5-1 and TRBJ2-2; 8 bases are shared with TRBD1. The germline gives CDR1 SGHRS, CDR2 YFSETQ. The junction had 9 bases not matched to a gene; V was cut back by 4 bases and J by 4 bases. The length of the CDR3 is 16 residues.

The rearrangement joins TRBV6-5 to TRBJ1-5, with TRBD1 matching over 7 bases. This CDR3 has 15 residues. The ends lost 6 bases at V and 0 bases at J; junction bases unmatched: 5. Germline assignment: CDR1 MNHEY and CDR2 SVGAGI. The CDR3 is CASSRDRDSNQPQHF. DNA of the CDR3: TGTGCCAGCAGCCGAGACAGGGATAGCAATCAGCCCCAGCATTTT.

This clone has just one count. V gene TRBV19 combines with J gene TRBJ2-3; 7 bases map to TRBD2. Looked up from germline, CDR1 is LNHDA and CDR2 is SQIVND (reference sequence). The CDR3 runs 17 residues. V lost 3 bases, J lost 4 bases, and 13 bases stayed unmatched. CDR3 DNA sequence: TGTGCCAGTAGTATTGGTGCAGGTGCGGGGGATCCAGATACGCAGTATTTT. It specifies CASSIGAGAGDPDTQYF.

This chain connects TRBV19 to TRBJ2-7; D is perhaps TRBD1 (6 bases). The CDR3 is 16 amino acids. CDR1 and CDR2 (germline): LNHDA, SQIVND (reference sequence). Deletions cut 5 bases from V and 2 bases from J, with 19 bases between. This CDR3 reads CASSSTPRQATYEQYF. DNA of the CDR3: TGTGCCAGTAGTTCCACCCCCCGACAGGCAACCTACGAGCAGTACTTC.

The count of this clone is one. The chain couples TRBV27 to TRBJ2-1; 9 nucleotides match TRBD2. CDR1 MNHEY and CDR2 SMNVEV come from the germline V gene (reference sequence). The V gene end was trimmed by 2 bases and the J gene end by 12 bases; junction bases not matched to a gene: 8. This CDR3 is 14 amino acids long. For the CDR3, the DNA is TGTGCCAGCAGTTTAGGGCGGGGGGGAGGATGGCAGTTCTTC. Its protein is CASSLGRGGGWQFF.

The chain combines TRBV18 with TRBJ1-6; tentative D call: TRBD1 (6 bases). Looked up from germline, CDR1 is KGHSH and CDR2 is LQKENI. The CDR3 consists of 16 residues. Trimming took 4 bases from V and 7 from J, leaving 17 bases between them. This CDR3 reads CASSQRTADSNSPLHF. CDR3 DNA sequence: TGTGCCAGCTCACAGAGGACAGCTGATTCAAATTCACCCCTCCACTTT.

The chain uses TRBV7-8 and TRBJ2-1; the match to TRBD2 covers 7 bases. The CDR3 loop spans 16 amino acids. The trim removed 0 bases at V and 9 bases at J, leaving 11 bases unmatched. Germline CDR1 is SGHVS and CDR2 is FQNEAQ. The CDR3 sequence: CASSLAYLGGSGEQFF. The CDR3 bases are TGTGCCAGCAGCTTAGCTTATTTGGGAGGGTCAGGTGAGCAGTTCTTC.

This clone came up a few times. V and J are TRBV7-8 and TRBJ1-1; 8 positions match TRBD1. The germline CDR1 and CDR2 sequences are SGHVS and FQNEAQ. The V segment lost 4 bases and the J segment 1 base; nucleotides outside the gene matches: 2. The CDR3 sequence is 14 residues long. CDR3 sequence reads: CASSWGQENTEAFF. CDR3 sequence (DNA): TGTGCCAGCAGCTGGGGACAGGAGAACACTGAAGCTTTCTTT.